The present T cell receptor (beta chain) was sequenced within a study of cytomegalovirus exposure and HLA in healthy donors. It was with 60 Vbeta and 13 Jbeta primers that the PCR ran. Method: immunoSEQ multiplex PCR; TCRdb's copy keeps in-frame clones and lacks some. Among more than 85,000 clones listed, 77% were seen once. In the case of this clone: Its antigen is not known.

Study-wide results and caveats: In vitro confirmation showed three CMV-associated chains to be CMV antigen specific. It was assumed in the presence/absence analyses that sequencing depth was roughly uniform across donors. For most subjects, TCR beta sequences were reported to predict HLA-A and HLA-B alleles with accuracy. In a later analysis, HLA-associated TCR beta chains were more clonally expanded than equally common others.

Trimming took off 0 bases at V and 0 bases at J, with 6 bases between the two ends. CDR3 length equals 15 residues. The origin of this receptor is a woman aged 40 to 55 in good health and CMV-seropositive. The chain joins TRBV23-1 to TRBJ1-5; D remains ambiguous. TRBV23-1 is designated an ORF whose function remains uncertain. Source material: PBMCs. DNA for the CDR3: TGCGCCAGCAGTCAATCTTACAGTAGCAATCAGCCCCAGCATTTT. It codes for CASSQSYSSNQPQHF.